These 9 T cell receptor beta chains were all obtained from the same sample, sequenced in a study of cytomegalovirus exposure and HLA in healthy donors (dated by TCRdb to the late 2010s). Library preparation used the immunoSEQ multiplex PCR assay. For the multiplex PCR, a mixture combining 60 forward primers for TCR Vbeta segments and 13 reverse primers for TCR Jbeta segments was used. In TCRdb, the immuneACCESS table is reduced to in-frame sequences with V and J assigned. These tables do not hold every clone; where another copy was compared, an unresolved V gene accounts for under half, and the others remain unexplained. Counted in this sample were approximately 190,000 clones; approximately 80% of them appeared once. Clones ranked in the top ten supply 5% to 6% of the sample. The source material was PBMCs. The source of these receptors is a woman aged 25 to 45 in good health and CMV-seropositive.

The genes are TRBV6-1 and TRBJ1-3; TRBD1 is a possible D gene (5 bases). This CDR3 is built from 17 residues. Germline CDR1 and CDR2: MNHNS and SASEGT. The germline V and J ends were trimmed by 1 base and 0 bases, with 13 bases remaining between them. DNA for the CDR3: TGTGCCAGCAGTGAAGTAAGCACAGGCCTCTCTGGAAACACCATATATTTT. It specifies CASSEVSTGLSGNTIYF.

This clone appeared a few times. This chain links TRBV29-1 with TRBJ2-2, with no clear D. Germline values: CDR1 SQVTM, CDR2 ANQGSEA. Trimming cost V 6 bases and J 2 bases, with 7 bases left between them. CDR3 size: 12 residues. The CDR3 protein is CSVSGNTGELFF. The CDR3 bases are TGCAGCGTGAGTGGTAACACCGGGGAGCTGTTTTTT.

The chain carries TRBV25-1 and TRBJ1-2; TRBD1 aligns across 12 bases. V lost 5 bases and J lost 7; bases outside the gene matches: 8. Germline CDR1 MGHDK, CDR2 SYGVNS. The CDR3 spans 15 residues. The CDR3, as DNA: TGTGCCAGCAGTTCAAAGGGACAGGGGGCCTTTGGCTACACCTTC. Encoded protein: CASSSKGQGAFGYTF.

The V call is TRBV9, the J call TRBJ2-3, with no clear D. Between the trimmed V and J ends, which lost 1 base and 4 bases, there was a span of 7 bases. The CDR3 is made up of 13 amino acids. The germline V gene has CDR1 SGDLS and CDR2 YYNGEE. The CDR3 reads CASSVMSADTQYF. CDR3 sequence (DNA): TGTGCCAGCAGCGTAATGTCCGCAGATACGCAGTATTTT.

This clone came up a few times. The genes are TRBV5-1 and TRBJ2-5, with 10 bases that match TRBD2. This CDR3 region has 17 residues. Germline CDR1 is SGHRS and CDR2 is YFSETQ. Trimming took 0 bases from V and 4 from J; bases not matched to a gene: 9. The CDR3 loop is CASSLAPAGGRGETQYF. The CDR3 nucleotides read TGCGCCAGCAGCTTGGCTCCAGCGGGAGGGCGGGGAGAGACCCAGTACTTC.

The chain links TRBV2 to TRBJ2-7, with 7 bases lining up with TRBD2. CDR3 length equals 13 residues. The trim removed 8 bases at V and 2 bases at J, leaving 6 bases unmatched. The germline V gene encodes CDR1 SNHLY and CDR2 FYNNEI. In nucleotides, the CDR3 is TGTGCCAGCGGGGAGGGTAGCACCTACGAGCAGTACTTC. Encoded protein: CASGEGSTYEQYF.

This clone has only one observation. The V gene is TRBV6-5, the J gene TRBJ1-5; possible D gene TRBD1, 6 bases. Germline lookup yields CDR1 MNHEY and CDR2 SVGAGI. Trimming took off 5 bases at V and 3 bases at J, with 11 bases between the two ends. The CDR3 totals 14 residues. The CDR3 DNA reads as TGTGCCAGCAGTGAGCAGGGGTACAATCAGCCCCAGCATTTT. This gives the protein CASSEQGYNQPQHF.

This clone occurred a few times. This chain joins TRBV7-9 and TRBJ1-2; weak D call: TRBD1 (6 bases). The CDR3 has 14 residues. Germline CDR1 is SEHNR and CDR2 is FQNEAQ (reference sequence). V dropped 5 bases and J dropped 3 bases, with 13 bases sitting between them. The DNA of the CDR3 is TGTGCCAGCAGCCTGGACAGTTCACACTATGGCTACACCTTC. This encodes CASSLDSSHYGYTF. The complete variable domain, with remaining parts taken from reference TRBV7-9 and TRBJ1-2, reads DTGVSQNPRHKITKRGQNVTFRCDPISEHNRLYWYRQTLGQGPEFLTYFQNEAQLEKSRLLSDRFSAERPKGSFSTLEIQRTEQGDSAMYLCASSLDSSHYGYTFGSGTRLTVV.

The chain links TRBV5-6 to TRBJ2-4; TRBD1 might be the D (5 bases). In germline, CDR1 is SGHDT, CDR2 YYEEEE. The CDR3 has 11 residues. Between the trimmed V and J ends, which lost 5 bases and 7 bases, there was a span of 7 bases. The CDR3 reads CASSRQNIQYF. The CDR3 DNA is TGTGCCAGCAGTCGACAGAACATTCAGTACTTC.